The clone carrying this TCR beta chain was found a few times. The target antigen is unknown. This entry is derived from a study of cytomegalovirus exposure and HLA in healthy donors. Study as a whole: A preliminary data release comprised 80 million to 95 million unique TCRs obtained from HLA-typed donors.

The CDR3 sequence is 13 residues long. CDR1 is LNHDA and CDR2 is SQIVND in the germline V gene (reference sequence). The V end was cut by 3 bases, the J end by 1 base, with 6 bases between. Whole-study findings and limits: The authors considered a cluster of highly shared sequence variants likely to be a sequencing artifact. Rarity held for most TCR sequences, but there were some public TCRs that occurred in many donors. At a 0.05 false discovery rate, a later analysis found 16,951 TCR beta sequences to be associated with HLA alleles.

60 Vbeta and 13 Jbeta primers were used in PCR. The protocol was immunoSEQ multiplex PCR, while the TCRdb copy is restricted to in-frame clones and leaves out a portion. The repertoire holds roughly 120,000 clones, with 9.5% as singletons. The clonotype comes from a man aged 30-40 years in good health and CMV-seronegative. The rearrangement uses TRBV19 and TRBJ1-1, with no clear D. Material: PBMCs. CDR3 loop: CASSMRANTEAFF. The CDR3 DNA reads TGTGCCAGTAGTATGCGGGCGAACACTGAAGCTTTCTTT.